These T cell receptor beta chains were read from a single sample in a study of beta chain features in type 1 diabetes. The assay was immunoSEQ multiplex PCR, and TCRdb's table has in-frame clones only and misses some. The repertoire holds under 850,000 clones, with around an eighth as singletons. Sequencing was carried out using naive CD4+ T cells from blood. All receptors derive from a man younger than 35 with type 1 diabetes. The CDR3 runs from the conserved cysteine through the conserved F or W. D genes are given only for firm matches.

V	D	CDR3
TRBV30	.	CAWSVTTEGTEAFF
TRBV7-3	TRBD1	CASSLGQGSTDTQYF
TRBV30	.	CAWSVRTRISGTPTYEQYF
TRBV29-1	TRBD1	CSVQGQGAGYGYTF
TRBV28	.	CASSGTVQETQYF
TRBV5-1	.	CASSLNRPSTDTQYF
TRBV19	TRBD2	CASKRIAGASTDTQYF
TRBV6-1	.	CASSPIGQSTIYF
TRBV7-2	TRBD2	CASSLGLAGDPTNF
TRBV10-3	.	CANKGREDTEAFF
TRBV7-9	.	CASSLTGARHEQYF
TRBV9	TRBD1	CASSASGQGNNSPLHF
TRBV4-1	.	CASSQEGRAFYEQYF
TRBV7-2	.	CASSPRGSGANVLTF
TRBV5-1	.	CASSLAELGPAFGGYTF
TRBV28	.	CASGSGRYEQYF
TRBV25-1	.	CASNGGTNEQFF
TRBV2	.	CAIRASTDTQYF
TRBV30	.	CAWSPGQPGNEKLFF
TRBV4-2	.	CASSQAWGSTAEAFF
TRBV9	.	CASSPGRGGGYTF
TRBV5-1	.	CASSLGTGKTYEQYF
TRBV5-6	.	CASSLFGEAFF
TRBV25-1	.	CASLHSSGNTIYF
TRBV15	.	CATSRDPAAQSTQYF
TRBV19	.	CASSTPSAGGETQYF
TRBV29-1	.	CSVEGAMNTEAFF
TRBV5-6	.	CASSKQGYGYTF
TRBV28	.	CASSQQFFLYEQYF
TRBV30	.	CAWSTGGIYEQYF
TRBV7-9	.	CASSPVEGRNYGYTF
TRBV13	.	CASSWGSSYNSPLHF
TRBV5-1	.	CASSWVFMTDPGANVLTF
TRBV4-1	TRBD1	CASSLQGNSPLHF
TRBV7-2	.	CASSYNDGEPQHF
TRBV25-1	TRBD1	CASSGGTGGSVGTDTQYF
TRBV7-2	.	CASSRNTFYEQYF
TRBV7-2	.	CASSLPGGATEAFF
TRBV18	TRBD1	CASSPRDRATYEQYF
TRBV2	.	CASSSDTFTDTQYF
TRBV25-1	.	CASSGSRNTEAFF
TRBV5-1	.	CASSLAETQYF
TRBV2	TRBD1	CASSEIPSWRQGDGYTF
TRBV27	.	CASSLGGLGTDTQYF
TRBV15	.	CATSRDLATQETQYF
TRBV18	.	CASSPPVRGGNTEAFF
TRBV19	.	CASAPSRNTEAFF
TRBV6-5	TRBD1	CASSTGQGAAEAFF